The T cell receptor beta chain described here comes from a study of T cell clonality in common variable immunodeficiency. Study-level results: The cause of increased CVID clonality remains unclear without subpopulation sequencing. Fewer deletions and N-nucleotide insertions were reportedly seen in common variable immunodeficiency TCR beta sequences. Links between repertoire features and CVID complications were heterogeneity-limited.

The sample holds many counts of this clone. Its target is not known. The CDR3 end lies 3 residues beyond the end of the read and is filled in from the germline J gene. Trimming cost V 1 base and J 3 bases, with 12 bases left between them. This CDR3 has 15 residues. The germline CDR1 and CDR2 sequences are SGHTA and FQGNSA. Method: immunoSEQ multiplex PCR; TCRdb's copy keeps in-frame clones and lacks some. This record lists 40,000 to 45,000 clones, none seen once only, and the top ten clones contain more than 9%. This receptor was taken from a person between 18 and 75 years old in good health. V usage is TRBV7-2 and J usage is TRBJ1-1; tentatively, D is TRBD1 (5 bases). Source material: peripheral blood mononuclear cells. This chain's CDR3 is CASSLVSRVDTEAFF. The CDR3 DNA, read in part, is TGTGCCAGCAGCTTAGTTAGCAGGGTGGACACTGAA.